A selection of T cell receptor beta chains follows, all from one sample in a study of metastatic and nonmetastatic thyroid tumors. MiXCR re-clonotyped the PCR reads for TCRdb. This sample yields about 48,000 clones, of which roughly a fifth are seen a single time; around 3.8% belongs to the top ten. Sequencing was done on a sample of blood. These receptors all stem from a male donor with papillary thyroid cancer or a benign thyroid nodule (not recorded which). Some clones in this sample may be carry-over from other donors' samples. CDR3s include the opening cysteine and the closing phenylalanine or tryptophan. A D gene is named only where the DNA matches it firmly. Clone size is not always given. Where it is, it says once, few, many or a class for expanded clones.

J gene: TRBJ2-5
V gene: TRBV7-8
clone size: many
D gene: .
CDR3 protein: CASSSTRGNRGETQYF
CDR3 DNA: TGTGCCAGCAGCTCCACCCGGGGAAATCGAGGAGAGACCCAGTACTTC

J gene: TRBJ2-3
V gene: TRBV28
clone size: .
D gene: TRBD1
CDR3 protein: CASSSITGETQYF
CDR3 DNA: TGTGCCAGCAGTTCGATAACAGGGGAGACGCAGTATTTT

J gene: TRBJ2-1
V gene: TRBV6-1
clone size: many
D gene: .
CDR3 protein: CASRGGSSHNEQFF
CDR3 DNA: TGTGCCAGCAGGGGGGGAAGCAGCCACAATGAGCAGTTCTTC

J gene: TRBJ2-5
V gene: TRBV9
clone size: many
D gene: .
CDR3 protein: CASSVDGAPGETQYF
CDR3 DNA: TGTGCCAGCAGCGTAGACGGGGCGCCGGGAGAGACCCAGTACTTC

J gene: TRBJ2-7
V gene: TRBV5-6
clone size: many
D gene: .
CDR3 protein: CASSLIGGSGEGYEQYF
CDR3 DNA: TGTGCCAGCAGCTTGATCGGCGGATCGGGGGAAGGCTACGAGCAGTACTTC

J gene: TRBJ2-2
V gene: TRBV13
clone size: few
D gene: .
CDR3 protein: CASSFSRGLGTGELFF
CDR3 DNA: TGTGCCAGCAGCTTTAGCCGCGGGTTGGGCACCGGGGAGCTGTTTTTT

J gene: TRBJ2-7
V gene: TRBV9
clone size: .
D gene: .
CDR3 protein: CASSGRGGTYEQYF
CDR3 DNA: TGTGCCAGCAGCGGGCGTGGGGGCACCTACGAGCAGTACTTC

J gene: TRBJ2-4
V gene: TRBV19
clone size: many
D gene: .
CDR3 protein: CASSATGTGNIQYF
CDR3 DNA: TGTGCCAGTAGTGCAACAGGGACGGGGAACATTCAGTACTTC

J gene: TRBJ2-1
V gene: TRBV28
clone size: few
D gene: .
CDR3 protein: CASSRESVVTYNEQFF
CDR3 DNA: TGTGCCAGCAGCCGCGAATCAGTAGTCACCTACAATGAGCAGTTCTTC

J gene: TRBJ2-2
V gene: TRBV24-1
clone size: .
D gene: .
CDR3 protein: CATSGTDYTGELFF
CDR3 DNA: TGTGCCACCAGCGGGACTGACTACACCGGGGAGCTGTTTTTT

J gene: TRBJ1-4
V gene: TRBV20-1
clone size: many
D gene: .
CDR3 protein: CSARDPGGEGKLFF
CDR3 DNA: TGCAGTGCTAGAGATCCGGGAGGAGAAGGGAAACTGTTTTTT

J gene: TRBJ2-2
V gene: TRBV4-1
clone size: few
D gene: .
CDR3 protein: CASSHPLRQVAGTGELFF
CDR3 DNA: TGCGCCAGCAGCCACCCCCTTCGACAGGTCGCGGGCACCGGGGAGCTGTTTTTT

J gene: TRBJ2-5
V gene: TRBV13
clone size: many
D gene: .
CDR3 protein: CASSSRTAYSQETQYF
CDR3 DNA: TGTGCCAGCAGCTCCCGGACAGCCTACAGTCAAGAGACCCAGTACTTC

J gene: TRBJ2-7
V gene: TRBV7-9
clone size: .
D gene: TRBD2
CDR3 protein: CASISTSGSSYEQYF
CDR3 DNA: TGTGCCAGCATCTCGACTAGCGGGAGCTCCTACGAGCAGTACTTC

J gene: TRBJ2-7
V gene: TRBV5-1
clone size: many
D gene: .
CDR3 protein: CASRIGHPYEQYF
CDR3 DNA: TGCGCCAGCAGAATAGGTCATCCCTACGAGCAGTACTTC

J gene: TRBJ1-5
V gene: TRBV20-1
clone size: many
D gene: TRBD1
CDR3 protein: CSARGLRDSLNPNQPQHF
CDR3 DNA: TGCAGTGCTAGGGGTCTCCGGGACAGCCTCAACCCGAATCAGCCCCAGCATTTT

J gene: TRBJ2-2
V gene: TRBV6-1
clone size: many
D gene: .
CDR3 protein: CASKWVDTGELFF
CDR3 DNA: TGTGCCAGCAAGTGGGTTGACACCGGGGAGCTGTTTTTT

J gene: TRBJ2-3
V gene: TRBV15
clone size: .
D gene: TRBD2
CDR3 protein: CATSRVASGGRGTQYF
CDR3 DNA: TGTGCCACCAGCAGAGTGGCTAGCGGGGGGCGGGGTACGCAGTATTTT

J gene: TRBJ1-3
V gene: TRBV6-5
clone size: .
D gene: .
CDR3 protein: CASSYGRGSGNTIYF
CDR3 DNA: TGTGCCAGCAGTTATGGGAGAGGGTCGGGAAACACCATATATTTT

J gene: TRBJ2-2
V gene: TRBV6-2/TRBV6-3
clone size: many
D gene: .
CDR3 protein: CASSYSGTDDTGELFF
CDR3 DNA: TGTGCCAGCAGTTACTCGGGTACAGATGACACCGGGGAGCTGTTTTTT

J gene: TRBJ1-6
V gene: TRBV7-8
clone size: .
D gene: .
CDR3 protein: CASSLGGTPLHF
CDR3 DNA: TGTGCCAGCAGCTTGGGTGGAACACCCCTCCACTTT

J gene: TRBJ2-7
V gene: TRBV6-1
clone size: many
D gene: TRBD1
CDR3 protein: CASSEGQGASYEQYF
CDR3 DNA: TGTGCCAGCAGTGAAGGACAGGGGGCTTCCTACGAGCAGTACTTC

J gene: TRBJ1-2
V gene: TRBV29-1
clone size: many
D gene: .
CDR3 protein: CSVDAGPRYTNYGYTF
CDR3 DNA: TGCAGCGTTGATGCGGGACCCCGTTACACTAACTATGGCTACACCTTC

J gene: TRBJ2-3
V gene: TRBV6-1
clone size: .
D gene: TRBD2
CDR3 protein: CAIGGSTDTQYF
CDR3 DNA: TGTGCCATCGGGGGGAGCACAGATACGCAGTATTTT

J gene: TRBJ2-4
V gene: TRBV24-1
clone size: many
D gene: TRBD1
CDR3 protein: CATSDQLDRERDKNIQYF
CDR3 DNA: TGTGCCACCAGTGACCAGTTAGACAGGGAGAGGGACAAAAACATTCAGTACTTC

J gene: TRBJ1-6
V gene: TRBV28
clone size: many
D gene: TRBD1
CDR3 protein: CASSVSTGDGNSPLHF
CDR3 DNA: TGTGCCAGCAGTGTCTCAACAGGGGATGGGAATTCACCCCTCCACTTT

J gene: TRBJ2-3
V gene: TRBV5-1
clone size: many
D gene: TRBD1
CDR3 protein: CASSPGTAITDTQYF
CDR3 DNA: TGCGCCAGCAGCCCCGGGACAGCGATTACAGATACGCAGTATTTT

J gene: TRBJ2-1
V gene: TRBV5-1
clone size: .
D gene: TRBD1
CDR3 protein: CASSRGQGGNEQFF
CDR3 DNA: TGCGCCAGCAGCCGAGGACAGGGCGGAAATGAGCAGTTCTTC

J gene: TRBJ2-3
V gene: TRBV20-1
clone size: many
D gene: TRBD2
CDR3 protein: CSALVGGSTDTQYF
CDR3 DNA: TGCAGTGCTCTAGTGGGGGGGAGCACAGATACGCAGTATTTT

J gene: TRBJ1-2
V gene: TRBV6-1
clone size: .
D gene: .
CDR3 protein: CASSEGVDYGYTF
CDR3 DNA: TGTGCCAGCAGTGAAGGGGTCGACTATGGCTACACCTTC

J gene: TRBJ2-2
V gene: TRBV11-2
clone size: .
D gene: .
CDR3 protein: CASSLSPGRMTGELFF
CDR3 DNA: TGTGCCAGCAGCTTATCCCCCGGGAGAATGACCGGGGAGCTGTTTTTT

J gene: TRBJ2-2
V gene: TRBV11-3
clone size: many
D gene: TRBD1
CDR3 protein: CASSPRTGSTGELFF
CDR3 DNA: TGTGCCAGCAGCCCAAGGACAGGCTCCACCGGGGAGCTGTTTTTT

J gene: TRBJ1-5
V gene: TRBV20-1
clone size: many
D gene: .
CDR3 protein: CSARNRVSGNQPQHF
CDR3 DNA: TGCAGTGCTAGAAACAGGGTAAGCGGCAATCAGCCCCAGCATTTT

J gene: TRBJ2-5
V gene: TRBV10-2
clone size: many
D gene: TRBD2
CDR3 protein: CASSVGAGAQETQYF
CDR3 DNA: TGCGCCAGCAGTGTAGGAGCGGGAGCACAAGAGACCCAGTACTTC

J gene: TRBJ2-2
V gene: TRBV10-1
clone size: many
D gene: TRBD1
CDR3 protein: CASSSGQGSTGELFF
CDR3 DNA: TGCGCCAGCAGTTCTGGACAGGGTAGCACCGGGGAGCTGTTTTTT

J gene: TRBJ2-3
V gene: TRBV6-1
clone size: few
D gene: .
CDR3 protein: CSSSEAGPGRQYF
CDR3 DNA: TGTTCCAGCAGTGAAGCAGGTCCCGGTAGGCAGTATTTT

J gene: TRBJ2-2
V gene: TRBV7-3
clone size: .
D gene: TRBD2
CDR3 protein: CASSLRAGLVSANTGELFF
CDR3 DNA: TGTGCCAGCAGCTTACGTGCTGGACTAGTTTCTGCGAATACCGGGGAGCTGTTTTTT

J gene: TRBJ2-1
V gene: TRBV7-4
clone size: .
D gene: .
CDR3 protein: CASSGNQIINEQFF
CDR3 DNA: TGTGCCAGTTCAGGGAATCAGATTATCAATGAGCAGTTCTTC

J gene: TRBJ2-7
V gene: TRBV11-2
clone size: many
D gene: .
CDR3 protein: CASSLDLRYEQYF
CDR3 DNA: TGTGCCAGCAGCTTAGATCTTCGGTACGAGCAGTACTTC

J gene: TRBJ2-5
V gene: TRBV20-1
clone size: .
D gene: TRBD2
CDR3 protein: CSASLLLTSGGMETQYF
CDR3 DNA: TGCAGTGCTAGCCTCCTCCTGACTAGCGGGGGGATGGAGACCCAGTACTTC